These 27 T cell receptor beta chains were sequenced from one sample in a study of T cell responses to AZD1222 COVID-19 vaccine. The repertoire was sequenced with immunoSEQ multiplex PCR; TCRdb's copy has only in-frame clones and lacks some. The sample holds over 130,000 clones. The sequenced sample was peripheral blood. Source of these receptors: an adult in good health.

The rearrangement uses TRBV5-4 and TRBJ2-7, with 7 bases that match TRBD2. The CDR3 contains 14 residues. Trimming took 4 bases from V and 0 from J; bases not matched to a gene: 4. Germline V gene data show CDR1 as SGHNT and CDR2 as YYREEE (reference sequence). CDR3 protein: CASSMRGSSYEQYF. The CDR3 coding sequence is TGTGCCAGCAGCATGCGGGGGAGCTCCTACGAGCAGTACTTC. Supplemented by reference TRBV5-4 and TRBJ2-7, the full variable domain reads ETGVTQSPTHLIKTRGQQVTLRCSSQSGHNTVSWYQQALGQGPQFIFQYYREEENGRGNFPPRFSGLQFPNYSSELNVNALELDDSALYLCASSMRGSSYEQYFGPGTRLTVT.

The gene calls are TRBV11-3 and TRBJ1-2, with TRBD1 identical over 9 bases. The CDR3 length is 14 residues. The V gene end was trimmed by 5 bases and the J gene end by 3 bases; junction bases not matched to a gene: 4. Germline V CDR1 and CDR2: SGHNT, YENEEA. The CDR3 reads CASSQRDRDYGYTF. DNA of the CDR3: TGTGCCAGCAGCCAACGGGACAGGGACTATGGCTACACCTTC.

The chain combines TRBV7-6 with TRBJ1-1; 9 nucleotides match TRBD1. The germline CDR1 and CDR2 sequences are SGHVS and FNYEAQ. J was trimmed by 4 bases and V by 5 bases; bases with no gene match: 5. The length of the CDR3 is 14 residues. In nucleotides, the CDR3 is TGTGCCAGCAGCGCCCGGGACAGGGCCACTGAAGCTTTCTTT. Translating it yields CASSARDRATEAFF. Supplemented by reference TRBV7-6 and TRBJ1-1, the full variable domain reads GAGVSQSPRYKVTKRGQDVALRCDPISGHVSLYWYRQALGQGPEFLTYFNYEAQQDKSGLPNDRFSAERPEGSISTLTIQRTEQRDSAMYRCASSARDRATEAFFGQGTRLTVV.

The V gene is TRBV19, the J gene TRBJ2-7; 7 nucleotides line up with TRBD1. The CDR3 has 15 amino acids. Germline CDR1 and CDR2: LNHDA and SQIVND (reference sequence). Trimming took 5 bases from V and 6 from J; bases not matched to a gene: 13. The CDR3 is CASSLKGETGFEQYF. DNA of the CDR3: TGTGCCAGTAGTCTCAAAGGGGAGACAGGGTTCGAGCAGTACTTC.

The chain is built from TRBV29-1 and TRBJ2-3; 10 bases map to TRBD1. The V and J ends lost 2 bases and 3 bases, in that order; junction bases with no gene match: 8. There are 16 residues in the CDR3. CDR1 and CDR2 (germline): SQVTM, ANQGSEA. The chain's CDR3 is CSVEQGQGEGTDTQYF. The CDR3 DNA reads as TGCAGCGTTGAACAAGGACAGGGGGAAGGGACAGATACGCAGTATTTT.

The chain combines TRBV4-2 with TRBJ1-6; 9 nucleotides match TRBD1. From germline, CDR1 is LGHNA and CDR2 YNFKEQ. The CDR3 length is 17 residues. V lost 3 bases, J lost 8 bases, and 11 bases stayed unmatched. CDR3 residues: CASSHLPKGQGYSPLHF. Written as DNA, the CDR3 is TGTGCCAGCAGCCATCTCCCCAAGGGACAGGGTTATTCACCCCTCCACTTT.

The chain uses TRBV6-6 and TRBJ1-1, with 10 bases identical to TRBD1. The junction had 1 base not matched to a gene; V was cut back by 2 bases and J by 4 bases. There are 14 residues in the CDR3. The germline gives CDR1 MNHNY, CDR2 SVGAGI (reference sequence). The CDR3 region has the DNA TGTGCCAGCAGTTACGACAGGGGGCGCACTGAAGCTTTCTTT. It is translated as CASSYDRGRTEAFF.

The chain joins TRBV19 to TRBJ2-7, with TRBD2 matching 14 bases. The CDR3 is made up of 17 amino acids. CDR1 LNHDA and CDR2 SQIVND come from the germline V gene (reference sequence). V trimming: 1 base; J trimming: 2 bases; junction bases outside the gene matches: 4. Here the CDR3 reads CASSIATSGGDAYEQYF. DNA for the CDR3: TGTGCCAGTAGTATAGCGACTAGCGGGGGGGACGCCTACGAGCAGTACTTC.

The chain combines TRBV7-2 with TRBJ1-1, with 9 bases identical to TRBD1. The CDR3 spans 18 residues. Germline-derived CDR1 and CDR2 are SGHTA and FQGNSA. J gave up 1 base and V 5 bases, and 14 bases lay outside the gene matches. CDR3 region: CASSRRMGQGSANTEAFF. The DNA for the CDR3 is TGTGCCAGCAGCCGGCGGATGGGACAGGGTTCGGCGAACACTGAAGCTTTCTTT.

The CDR3 spells CASSLNQGLDGYTF. Here the CDR3 DNA reads TGTGCCAGCAGCTTAAACCAGGGGTTGGATGGCTACACCTTC. V usage is TRBV7-6 and J usage is TRBJ1-2; possible D gene TRBD1, 6 bases. The CDR3 spans 14 residues. Germline values: CDR1 SGHVS, CDR2 FNYEAQ. The V and J ends lost 2 bases and 6 bases respectively, with 13 bases between them.

This chain uses TRBV11-2 with TRBJ1-1, with 7 bases identical to TRBD1. CDR1 and CDR2 (germline): SGHAT, FQNNGV. With 5 bases clipped from V and 6 bases from J, the junction kept 12 bases outside the gene matches. The CDR3 is made up of 15 amino acids. For the CDR3, the DNA is TGTGCCAGCAGCGCCCTTCTAGGGGGACAGTCTGAAGCTTTCTTT. Amino acid sequence: CASSALLGGQSEAFF.

The chain links TRBV2 to TRBJ2-7, with 7 bases identical to TRBD1. Germline V gives CDR1 SNHLY, CDR2 FYNNEI. With 1 base clipped from V and 3 bases from J, the junction kept 3 bases outside the gene matches. The CDR3 consists of 14 residues. In DNA, the CDR3 is TGTGCCAGCAGTGAAGGAGGGGGCAACTACGAGCAGTACTTC. This translates into CASSEGGGNYEQYF.

The chain combines TRBV25-1 with TRBJ1-2, with 7 bases identical to TRBD1. With 2 bases clipped from V and 4 bases from J, the junction kept 10 bases outside the gene matches. Germline CDR1 reads MGHDK; CDR2 reads SYGVNS. The CDR3 is 16 amino acids. The CDR3 nucleotides read TGTGCCAGCAGTGAAACTATTGGTGCAGGGGGCTATGGCTACACCTTC. It is translated as CASSETIGAGGYGYTF.

This chain links TRBV19 with TRBJ1-5, with a weak D call TRBD1 (5 bases). This CDR3 region has 15 residues. Germline loops: CDR1 LNHDA, CDR2 SQIVND (reference sequence). The V end was cut by 3 bases, the J end by 1 base, with 10 bases between. The CDR3 DNA follows: TGTGCCAGTAGTATTCAGGGCTCCAGCAATCAGCCCCAGCATTTT. As protein: CASSIQGSSNQPQHF.

The genes are TRBV14 and TRBJ1-2; weak D call: TRBD1 (6 bases). V was trimmed by 5 bases and J by 4 bases, leaving 11 bases between them. This CDR3 is built from 13 residues. In germline, CDR1 is SGHDN, CDR2 FVKESK. CDR3 residues: CASSRGAFYGYTF. CDR3 nucleotide sequence: TGTGCCAGCAGCAGGGGGGCTTTCTATGGCTACACCTTC.

This rearrangement joins TRBV7-9 to TRBJ1-4; D call uncertain. Germline V lookup: CDR1 SEHNR, CDR2 FQNEAQ (reference sequence). This CDR3 is 15 amino acids long. The ends were cut back, 3 bases at V and 4 bases at J, with 12 bases in the middle. The CDR3 sequence is CASSFSAGGNEKLFF. DNA of the CDR3: TGTGCCAGCAGCTTTTCGGCAGGAGGTAATGAAAAACTGTTTTTT.

This chain connects TRBV28 to TRBJ1-1; D is perhaps TRBD1 (6 bases). V was pared by 5 bases and J by 3 bases, with 19 bases between. The CDR3 is made up of 16 amino acids. CDR1 is MDHEN and CDR2 is SYDVKM in the germline V gene. DNA for the CDR3: TGTGCCAGCAGTCCCCAGACGGGGGCGGGGCACACTGAAGCTTTCTTT. Protein: CASSPQTGAGHTEAFF.

The chain recombines TRBV5-1 with TRBJ2-1, with TRBD2 as a possible D gene (6 bases). Trimming took 4 bases from V and 10 from J, leaving 21 bases between them. Germline CDR1 and CDR2: SGHRS and YFSETQ. The CDR3 totals 15 residues. CDR3 residues: CASSQGAGLAREQFF. The CDR3 DNA reads TGCGCCAGCAGCCAAGGGGCCGGGCTAGCGAGGGAGCAGTTCTTC.

The V and J genes are TRBV3-1 (or the pseudogene TRBV3-2) and TRBJ2-1; TRBD2 agrees at 7 bases. J was trimmed by 4 bases and V by 6 bases; bases with no gene match: 9. This CDR3 is 15 amino acids long. Looked up from germline, CDR1 is LGHDT and CDR2 is YNNKEL (reference sequence). CDR3: CASSVPGLHYNEQFF. CDR3 in DNA: TGTGCCAGCAGTGTACCGGGACTACATTACAATGAGCAGTTCTTC.

The gene calls are TRBV5-5 and TRBJ2-3; maybe TRBD2 (5 bases). V gave up 4 bases and J gave up 2 bases, with 11 bases separating them. Germline CDR1 reads SGHKS; CDR2 reads YYEKEE (reference sequence). This CDR3 spans 14 amino acids. CDR3 sequence (DNA): TGTGCCAGCAGCCCGGGATCCTACACAGATACGCAGTATTTT. It is translated as CASSPGSYTDTQYF.

The CDR3 DNA sequence: TGTGCCAGCCGGCCGGCGGGGGGGTCCTACGAGCAGTACTTC. It codes for CASRPAGGSYEQYF. The chain carries TRBV7-2 and TRBJ2-7; 9 nucleotides agree with TRBD2. Germline CDR1 is SGHTA and CDR2 is FQGNSA. CDR3 length equals 14 residues. With V trimmed by 8 bases and J by 1 base, 6 bases remained unmatched. The full variable domain, in which reference TRBV7-2 and TRBJ2-7 provide the parts outside the CDR3, is GAGVSQSPSNKVTEKGKDVELRCDPISGHTALYWYRQSLGQGLEFLIYFQGNSAPDKSGLPSDRFSAERTGGSVSTLTIQRTQQEDSAVYLCASRPAGGSYEQYFGPGTRLTVT.

The chain carries TRBV5-6 and TRBJ1-1; no clear D. Germline assignment: CDR1 SGHDT and CDR2 YYEEEE. Deletions cut 4 bases from V and 3 bases from J, with 13 bases between. The CDR3 covers 14 residues. The CDR3 is CASSPEGGYTEAFF. The CDR3 bases are TGTGCCAGCAGCCCGGAGGGCGGCTACACTGAAGCTTTCTTT.

This sequence joins TRBV7-2 and TRBJ2-2; 9 bases agree with TRBD2. The V and J ends lost 3 bases and 7 bases, in that order; junction bases with no gene match: 9. The CDR3 contains 16 residues. CDR1 SGHTA and CDR2 FQGNSA come from the germline V gene. The CDR3 region is CASSFYPGLAGGELFF. DNA of the CDR3: TGTGCCAGCAGCTTCTACCCGGGACTAGCCGGCGGGGAGCTGTTTTTT.

V and J are TRBV7-8 and TRBJ2-7; 8 nucleotides agree with TRBD1. From germline, CDR1 is SGHVS and CDR2 FQNEAQ. The V gene end was trimmed by 5 bases and the J gene end by 5 bases; junction bases not matched to a gene: 17. The CDR3 is 17 residues long. In DNA, the CDR3 is TGTGCCAGCAGCGCCCTAAGGACAGGGTTTCTTACCCACGAGCAGTACTTC. Encoded protein: CASSALRTGFLTHEQYF.

The gene calls are TRBV5-8 and TRBJ1-5, with D maybe TRBD1 (6 bases). The germline gives CDR1 SGHTS, CDR2 YDEGEE. V was pared by 0 bases and J by 0 bases, with 10 bases between. This CDR3 is 16 amino acids long. The CDR3 DNA reads as TGTGCCAGCAGCTTGGGAGGACAGTATAGCAATCAGCCCCAGCATTTT. Amino acid sequence: CASSLGGQYSNQPQHF.

This chain uses TRBV11-3 with TRBJ2-1, with 9 bases that match TRBD2. Trimming cost V 4 bases and J 8 bases; bases outside gene matches: 9. The CDR3 extends over 15 amino acids. Per germline, CDR1 SGHNT and CDR2 YENEEA. CDR3: CASSSRGLAPDEQFF. The CDR3 region has the DNA TGTGCCAGCAGCTCGCGGGGACTAGCACCTGATGAGCAGTTCTTC.

This chain joins TRBV6-5 and TRBJ2-7; no firm D call. CDR1 is MNHEY, CDR2 SVGAGI, per germline. Trimming pared 6 bases from V and 4 bases from J, leaving 13 bases between. The CDR3 length is 13 residues. The CDR3 reads CASSHKVAYEQYF. Written as DNA, the CDR3 is TGTGCCAGCAGCCATAAGGTCGCTTACGAGCAGTACTTC.